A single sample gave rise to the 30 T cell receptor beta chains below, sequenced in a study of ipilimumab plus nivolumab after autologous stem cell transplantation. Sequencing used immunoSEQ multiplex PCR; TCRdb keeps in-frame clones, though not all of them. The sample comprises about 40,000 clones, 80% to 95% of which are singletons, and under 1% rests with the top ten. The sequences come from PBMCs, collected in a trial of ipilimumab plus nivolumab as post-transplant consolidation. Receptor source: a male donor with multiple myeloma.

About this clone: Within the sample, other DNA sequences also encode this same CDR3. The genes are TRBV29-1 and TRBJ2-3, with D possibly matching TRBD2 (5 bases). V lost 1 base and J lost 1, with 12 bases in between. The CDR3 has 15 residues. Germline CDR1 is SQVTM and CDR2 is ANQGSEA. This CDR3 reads CSVEVRGRGTDTQYF. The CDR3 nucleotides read TGCAGCGTTGAAGTTCGAGGGCGAGGCACAGATACGCAGTATTTT.

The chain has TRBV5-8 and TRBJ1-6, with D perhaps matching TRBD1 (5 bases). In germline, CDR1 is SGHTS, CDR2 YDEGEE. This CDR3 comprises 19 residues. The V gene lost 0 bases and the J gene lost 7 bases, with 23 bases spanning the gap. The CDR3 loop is CASSLALGDRWTSNSPLHF. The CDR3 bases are TGTGCCAGCAGCTTGGCCCTCGGGGACCGCTGGACTTCAAATTCACCCCTCCACTTT.

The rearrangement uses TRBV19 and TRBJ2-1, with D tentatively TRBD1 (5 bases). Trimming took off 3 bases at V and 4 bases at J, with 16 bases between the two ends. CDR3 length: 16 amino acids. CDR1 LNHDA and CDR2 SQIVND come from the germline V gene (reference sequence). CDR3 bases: TGTGCCAGTAGTATTCCCGGCAGGGTAAAGTACAATGAGCAGTTCTTC. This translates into CASSIPGRVKYNEQFF.

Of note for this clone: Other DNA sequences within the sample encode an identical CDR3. CDR3 amino acids: CSARSSYEQYF. As DNA, the CDR3 is TGCAGTGCTAGATCGAGCTACGAGCAGTACTTC. This chain uses TRBV20-1 with TRBJ2-7; no clear D. CDR1 DFQATT and CDR2 SNEGSKA come from the germline V gene (reference sequence). V was pared by 2 bases and J by 3 bases, with 5 bases between. The CDR3 is 11 residues long.

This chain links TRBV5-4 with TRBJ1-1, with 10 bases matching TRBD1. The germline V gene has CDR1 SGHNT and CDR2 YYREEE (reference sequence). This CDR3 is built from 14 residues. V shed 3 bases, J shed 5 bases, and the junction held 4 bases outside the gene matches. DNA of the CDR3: TGTGCCAGCAGCTGGGGACAGGGGAATACTGAAGCTTTCTTT. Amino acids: CASSWGQGNTEAFF.

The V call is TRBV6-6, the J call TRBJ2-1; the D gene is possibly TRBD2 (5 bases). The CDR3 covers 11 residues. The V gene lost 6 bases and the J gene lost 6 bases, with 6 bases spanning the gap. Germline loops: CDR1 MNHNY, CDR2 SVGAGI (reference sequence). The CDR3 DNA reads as TGTGCCAGCAGCCTAGCCAATGAGCAGTTCTTC. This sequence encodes CASSLANEQFF.

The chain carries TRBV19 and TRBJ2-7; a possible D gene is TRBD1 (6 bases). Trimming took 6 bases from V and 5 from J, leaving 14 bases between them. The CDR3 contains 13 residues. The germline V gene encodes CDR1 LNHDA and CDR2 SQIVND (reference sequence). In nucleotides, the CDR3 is TGTGCCAGTAGATTCTCCCAGGGGAACGAGCAGTACTTC. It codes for CASRFSQGNEQYF.

CDR3 sequence: CASSQARQGALGNTIYF. In DNA form, the CDR3 reads TGTGCCAGCAGCCAAGCCAGACAGGGGGCGCTTGGAAACACCATATATTTT. The gene calls are TRBV4-2 and TRBJ1-3; 10 positions match TRBD1. Trimming cost V 1 base and J 3 bases; bases outside gene matches: 6. Germline CDR1 and CDR2: LGHNA and YNFKEQ. This CDR3 comprises 17 residues.

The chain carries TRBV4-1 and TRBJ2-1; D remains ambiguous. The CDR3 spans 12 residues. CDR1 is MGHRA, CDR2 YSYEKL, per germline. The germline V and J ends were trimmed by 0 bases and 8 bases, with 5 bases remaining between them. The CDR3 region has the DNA TGCGCCAGCAGCCAAGATACGTATGAGCAGTTCTTC. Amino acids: CASSQDTYEQFF.

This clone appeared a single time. The CDR3 DNA reads TGCGCCAGCAGGGGGACAGGGCTGGACGAGCAGTACTTC. This codes for CASRGTGLDEQYF. This chain connects TRBV5-1 to TRBJ2-7; 9 bases line up with TRBD1. The CDR3 is 13 residues long. V shed 5 bases, J shed 5 bases, and the junction held 5 bases outside the gene matches. The germline gives CDR1 SGHRS, CDR2 YFSETQ.

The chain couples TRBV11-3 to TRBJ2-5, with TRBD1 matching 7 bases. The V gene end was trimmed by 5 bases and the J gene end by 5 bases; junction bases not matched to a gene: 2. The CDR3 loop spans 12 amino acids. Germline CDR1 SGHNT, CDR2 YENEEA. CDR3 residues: CASSGTAETQYF. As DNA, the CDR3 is TGTGCCAGCAGCGGGACAGCGGAGACCCAGTACTTC.

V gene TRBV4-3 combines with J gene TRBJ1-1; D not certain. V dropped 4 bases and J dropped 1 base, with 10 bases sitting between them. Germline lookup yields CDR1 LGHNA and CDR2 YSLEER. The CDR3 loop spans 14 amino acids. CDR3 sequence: CASSRSASNTEAFF. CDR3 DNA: TGCGCCAGCAGCCGCTCGGCCTCGAACACTGAAGCTTTCTTT.

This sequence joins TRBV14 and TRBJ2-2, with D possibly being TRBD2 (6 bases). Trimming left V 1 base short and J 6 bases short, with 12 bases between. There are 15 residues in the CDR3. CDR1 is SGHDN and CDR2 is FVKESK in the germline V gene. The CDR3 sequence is CASSQAILAAGELFF. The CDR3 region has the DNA TGTGCCAGCAGCCAAGCTATACTAGCCGCCGGGGAGCTGTTTTTT. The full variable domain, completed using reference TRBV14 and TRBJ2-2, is EAGVTQFPSHSVIEKGQTVTLRCDPISGHDNLYWYRRVMGKEIKFLLHFVKESKQDESGMPNNRFLAERTGGTYSTLKVQPAELEDSGVYFCASSQAILAAGELFFGEGSRLTVL.

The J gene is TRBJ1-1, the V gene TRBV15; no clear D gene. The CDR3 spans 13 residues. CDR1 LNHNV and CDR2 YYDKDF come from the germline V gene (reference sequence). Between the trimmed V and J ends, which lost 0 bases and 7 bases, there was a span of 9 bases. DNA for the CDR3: TGTGCCACCAGCAGAGATTCGAGGCTTGAAGCTTTCTTT. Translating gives CATSRDSRLEAFF.

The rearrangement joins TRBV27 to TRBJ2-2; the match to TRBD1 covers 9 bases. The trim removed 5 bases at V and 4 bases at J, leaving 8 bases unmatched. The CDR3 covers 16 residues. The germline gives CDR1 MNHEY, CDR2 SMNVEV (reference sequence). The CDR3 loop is CASSEGQGRITGELFF. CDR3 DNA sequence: TGTGCCAGCAGTGAAGGACAGGGGCGGATCACCGGGGAGCTGTTTTTT.

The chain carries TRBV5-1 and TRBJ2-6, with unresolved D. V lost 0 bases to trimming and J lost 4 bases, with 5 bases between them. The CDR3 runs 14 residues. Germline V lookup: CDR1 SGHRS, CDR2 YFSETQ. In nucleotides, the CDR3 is TGCGCCAGCAGCTTGGGTCTAGGGGCCAACGTCCTGACTTTC. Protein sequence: CASSLGLGANVLTF.

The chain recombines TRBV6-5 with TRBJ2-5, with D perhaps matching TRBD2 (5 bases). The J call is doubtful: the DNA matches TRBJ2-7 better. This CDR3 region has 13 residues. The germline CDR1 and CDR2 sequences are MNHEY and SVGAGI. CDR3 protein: CADQRAGEFEQYF. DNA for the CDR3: TGTGCCGACCAGAGGGCCGGTGAGTTCGAGCAGTACTTC.

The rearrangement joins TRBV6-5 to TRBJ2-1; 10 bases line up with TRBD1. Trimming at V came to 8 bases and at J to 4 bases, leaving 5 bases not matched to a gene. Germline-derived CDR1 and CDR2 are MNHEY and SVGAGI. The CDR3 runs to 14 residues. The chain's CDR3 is CASARDRGYNEQFF. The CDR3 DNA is TGTGCCAGCGCCCGGGACAGGGGATACAATGAGCAGTTCTTC.

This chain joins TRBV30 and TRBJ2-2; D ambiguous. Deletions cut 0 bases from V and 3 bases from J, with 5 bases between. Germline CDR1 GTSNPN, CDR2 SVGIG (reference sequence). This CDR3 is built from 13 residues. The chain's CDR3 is CAWSVLDTGELFF. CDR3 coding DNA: TGTGCCTGGAGTGTACTGGACACCGGGGAGCTGTTTTTT.

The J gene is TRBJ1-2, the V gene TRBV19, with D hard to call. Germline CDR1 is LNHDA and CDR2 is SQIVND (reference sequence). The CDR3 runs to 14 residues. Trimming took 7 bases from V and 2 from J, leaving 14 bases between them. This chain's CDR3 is CASTNPGLNYGYTF. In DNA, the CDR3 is TGTGCCAGTACCAACCCCGGACTAAACTATGGCTACACCTTC.

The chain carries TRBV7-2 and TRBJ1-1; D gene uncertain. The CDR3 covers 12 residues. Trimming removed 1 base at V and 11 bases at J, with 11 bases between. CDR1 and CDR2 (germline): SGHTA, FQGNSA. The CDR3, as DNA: TGTGCCAGCAGCTTAGACACAGCGGAGGCTTTCTTT. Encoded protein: CASSLDTAEAFF.

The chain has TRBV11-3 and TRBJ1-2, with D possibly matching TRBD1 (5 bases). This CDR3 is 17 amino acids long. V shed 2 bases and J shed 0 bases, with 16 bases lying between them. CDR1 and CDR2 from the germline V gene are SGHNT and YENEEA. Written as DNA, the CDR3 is TGTGCCAGCAGCTTAAAGCGGGGCACAGAATCTAACTATGGCTACACCTTC. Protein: CASSLKRGTESNYGYTF. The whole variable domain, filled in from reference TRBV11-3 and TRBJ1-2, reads EAGVVQSPRYKIIEKKQPVAFWCNPISGHNTLYWYLQNLGQGPELLIRYENEEAVDDSQLPKDRFSAERLKGVDSTLKIQPAELGDSAVYLCASSLKRGTESNYGYTFGSGTRLTVV.

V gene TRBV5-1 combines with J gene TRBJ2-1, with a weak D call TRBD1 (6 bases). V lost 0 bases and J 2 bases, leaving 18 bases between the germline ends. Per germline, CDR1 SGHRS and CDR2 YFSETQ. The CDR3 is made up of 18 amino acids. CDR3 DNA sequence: TGCGCCAGCAGCTTGGCCCAGGGGCGACAATCAACCTACAATGAGCAGTTCTTC. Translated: CASSLAQGRQSTYNEQFF.

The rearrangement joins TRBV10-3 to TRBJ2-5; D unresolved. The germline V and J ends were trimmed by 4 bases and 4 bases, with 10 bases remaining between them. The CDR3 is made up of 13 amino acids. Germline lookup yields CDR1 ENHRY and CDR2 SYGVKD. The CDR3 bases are TGTGCCATCAGTGTGGGTGAAACAGAGACCCAGTACTTC. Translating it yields CAISVGETETQYF.

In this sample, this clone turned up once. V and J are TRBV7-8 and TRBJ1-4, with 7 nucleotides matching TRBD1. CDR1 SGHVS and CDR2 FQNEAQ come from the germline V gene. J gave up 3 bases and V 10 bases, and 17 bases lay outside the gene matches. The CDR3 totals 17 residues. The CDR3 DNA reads TGTGCCACCTCAAGACCTACAGGGGTCTTGGCTAATGAAAAACTGTTTTTT. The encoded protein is CATSRPTGVLANEKLFF. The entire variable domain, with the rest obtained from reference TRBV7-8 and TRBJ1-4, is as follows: GAGVSQSPRYKVAKRGQDVALRCDPISGHVSLFWYQQALGQGPEFLTYFQNEAQLDKSGLPSDRFFAERPEGSVSTLKIQRTQQEDSAVYLCATSRPTGVLANEKLFFGSGTQLSVL.

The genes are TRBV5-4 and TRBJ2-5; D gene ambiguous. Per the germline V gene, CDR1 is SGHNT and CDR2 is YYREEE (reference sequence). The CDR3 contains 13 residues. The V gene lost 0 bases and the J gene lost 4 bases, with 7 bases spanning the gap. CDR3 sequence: CASSLVGSETQYF. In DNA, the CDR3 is TGTGCCAGCAGCTTGGTCGGCTCAGAGACCCAGTACTTC.

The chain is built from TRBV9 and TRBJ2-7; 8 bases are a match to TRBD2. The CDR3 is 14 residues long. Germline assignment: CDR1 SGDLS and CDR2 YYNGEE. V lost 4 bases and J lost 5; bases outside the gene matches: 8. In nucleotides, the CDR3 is TGTGCCAGCAGCCCGAGATGGCGGGGGGACGAGCAGTACTTC. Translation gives CASSPRWRGDEQYF.

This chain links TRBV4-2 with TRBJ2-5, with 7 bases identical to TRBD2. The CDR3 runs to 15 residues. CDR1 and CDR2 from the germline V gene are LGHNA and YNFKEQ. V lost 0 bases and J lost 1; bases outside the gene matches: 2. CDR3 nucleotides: TGTGCCAGCAGCCAAGATCGACTAGCCCAAGAGACCCAGTACTTC. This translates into CASSQDRLAQETQYF.

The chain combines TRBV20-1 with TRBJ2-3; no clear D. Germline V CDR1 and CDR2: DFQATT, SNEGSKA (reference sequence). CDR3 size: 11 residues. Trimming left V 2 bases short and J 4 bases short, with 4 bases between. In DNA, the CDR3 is TGCAGTGCTAGACTATCAGATACGCAGTATTTT. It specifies CSARLSDTQYF.

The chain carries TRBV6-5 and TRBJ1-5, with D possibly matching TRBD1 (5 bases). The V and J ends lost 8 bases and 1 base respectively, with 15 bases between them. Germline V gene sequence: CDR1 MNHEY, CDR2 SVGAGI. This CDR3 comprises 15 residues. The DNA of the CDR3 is TGTGCCAGCCGACAGCGGAGGGAAAGCAATCAGCCCCAGCATTTT. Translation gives CASRQRRESNQPQHF.